A single sample is the source of the 11 T cell receptor beta chains below, sequenced in a study of blood T cell repertoires in COVID-19 (dated by TCRdb to 2018 to 2021). Libraries were built with the immunoSEQ multiplex PCR assay. The source is immuneACCESS, and TCRdb retained only in-frame sequences with V and J called. Part of the clones is not carried over; for the studies checked, unresolved V genes explain less than half of this, and the remainder is unexplained. The table for this sample lists roughly 260,000 clones; about four fifths of them were counted only once. About 4.8% of the sample rests with the top ten. The sequencing input was peripheral blood. These receptor sequences come from a woman aged 70-85 years with acute or convalescent COVID-19.

This clone was observed a handful of times. This chain joins TRBV5-1 and TRBJ2-5; the D gene is possibly TRBD2 (6 bases). Germline V gives CDR1 SGHRS, CDR2 YFSETQ. This CDR3 is 14 amino acids long. Trimming took off 0 bases at V and 4 bases at J, with 10 bases between the two ends. CDR3 sequence: CASSLAAGIETQYF. The CDR3 DNA reads TGCGCCAGCAGCTTGGCGGCGGGGATAGAGACCCAGTACTTC.

The chain joins TRBV9 to TRBJ1-1; D gene ambiguous. V lost 0 bases and J lost 4, with 10 bases in between. The CDR3 runs 14 residues. Germline loops: CDR1 SGDLS, CDR2 YYNGEE. CDR3 DNA: TGTGCCAGCAGCGTAGAAAGCGACGCCACTGAAGCTTTCTTT. Translating it yields CASSVESDATEAFF.

This chain uses TRBV9 with TRBJ2-5; TRBD2 matches 10 bases. Looked up from germline, CDR1 is SGDLS and CDR2 is YYNGEE. With 4 bases clipped from V and 4 bases from J, the junction kept 7 bases outside the gene matches. There are 15 residues in the CDR3. CDR3 DNA sequence: TGTGCCAGCAGCCCAAGCGGGGGGGCCAGAGAGACCCAGTACTTC. This sequence encodes CASSPSGGARETQYF.

The gene calls are TRBV6-5 and TRBJ1-2, with D possibly being TRBD1 (6 bases). The V gene lost 5 bases and the J gene lost 7 bases, with 20 bases spanning the gap. The length of the CDR3 is 15 residues. CDR1 and CDR2 (germline): MNHEY, SVGAGI. CDR3 amino acids: CASSLNRVMLSGYTF. CDR3 coding DNA: TGTGCCAGCAGTCTTAACAGGGTGATGTTGAGTGGCTACACCTTC.

This clone has only one observation. This chain uses TRBV7-2 with TRBJ2-3, with D tentatively TRBD1 (6 bases). Trimming removed 5 bases at V and 4 bases at J, with 10 bases between. The CDR3 covers 13 residues. The germline gives CDR1 SGHTA, CDR2 FQGNSA. CDR3 nucleotides: TGTGCCAGCAGCCCAAACAGGGCAGATACGCAGTATTTT. This sequence encodes CASSPNRADTQYF.

The CDR3 loop is CASSGQGNSPLHF. As DNA, the CDR3 is TGTGCCAGCTCAGGGCAGGGGAATTCACCCCTCCACTTT. The chain carries TRBV19 and TRBJ1-6, with D perhaps TRBD1 (6 bases). The CDR3 has 13 amino acids. Germline CDR1 and CDR2: LNHDA and SQIVND (reference sequence). V shed 9 bases and J shed 7 bases, with 13 bases lying between them. Full variable domain (remainder filled in from reference TRBV19 and TRBJ1-6): DGGITQSPKYLFRKEGQNVTLSCEQNLNHDAMYWYRQDPGQGLRLIYYSQIVNDFQKGDIAEGYSVSREKKESFPLTVTSAQKNPTAFYLCASSGQGNSPLHFGNGTRLTVT.

The chain joins TRBV5-8 to TRBJ1-5; D remains ambiguous. V was cut by 5 bases and J by 5 bases, with 20 bases left in between. CDR1 and CDR2 from the germline V gene are SGHTS and YDEGEE. This CDR3 comprises 16 residues. The CDR3: CASSSSFGKIDQPQHF. The CDR3 coding sequence is TGTGCCAGCAGTTCTTCTTTCGGGAAGATCGATCAGCCCCAGCATTTT.

This sequence joins TRBV10-3 and TRBJ2-7, with TRBD1 identical over 7 bases. This CDR3 spans 13 amino acids. Per the germline V gene, CDR1 is ENHRY and CDR2 is SYGVKD. Germline trimming cut 6 bases from V and 2 bases from J; bases unmatched to any gene: 4. CDR3 bases: TGTGCCATCAGCCCGGGACAGACCTACGAGCAGTACTTC. Amino acid sequence: CAISPGQTYEQYF.

The chain combines TRBV6-1 with TRBJ1-6; a possible D gene is TRBD1 (6 bases). Between the trimmed V and J ends, which lost 1 base and 1 base, there was a span of 14 bases. Germline CDR1 and CDR2: MNHNS and SASEGT. The CDR3 totals 18 residues. The CDR3 sequence is CASSEDTGISSYNSPLHF. The CDR3, as DNA: TGTGCCAGCAGTGAAGACACAGGGATTTCATCCTATAATTCACCCCTCCACTTT.

The V and J genes are TRBV30 and TRBJ2-4; unclear D gene. Germline V lookup: CDR1 GTSNPN, CDR2 SVGIG (reference sequence). The CDR3 is 14 residues long. Trimming shortened V by 0 bases and J by 5 bases, and 11 bases separated the two germline ends. The CDR3 nucleotides are TGTGCCTGGAGTGTATCCGGCAGCGAAAACATTCAGTACTTC. Translating it yields CAWSVSGSENIQYF.

The CDR3 spells CASSQGPNYGYTF. CDR3 sequence (DNA): TGTGCCAGCAGCCAAGGGCCTAACTATGGCTACACCTTC. The rearrangement joins TRBV16 to TRBJ1-2; D ambiguous. V was pared by 2 bases and J by 0 bases, with 4 bases between. CDR3 size: 13 residues. Germline V gene data show CDR1 as KGHSY and CDR2 as FQNENV.